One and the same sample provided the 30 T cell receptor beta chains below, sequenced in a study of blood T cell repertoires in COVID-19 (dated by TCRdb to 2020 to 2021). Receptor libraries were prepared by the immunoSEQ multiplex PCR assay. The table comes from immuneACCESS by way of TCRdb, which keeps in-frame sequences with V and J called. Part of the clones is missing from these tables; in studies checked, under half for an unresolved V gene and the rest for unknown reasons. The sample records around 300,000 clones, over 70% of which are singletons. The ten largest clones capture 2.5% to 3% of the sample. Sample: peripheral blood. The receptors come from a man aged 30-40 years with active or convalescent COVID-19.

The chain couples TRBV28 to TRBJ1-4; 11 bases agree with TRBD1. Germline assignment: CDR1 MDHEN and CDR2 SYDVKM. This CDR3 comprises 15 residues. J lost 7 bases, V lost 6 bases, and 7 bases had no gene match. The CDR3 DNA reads TGTGCCAGCAGGCTCCGGGACAGGGGGTCTGAAAAACTGTTTTTT. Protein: CASRLRDRGSEKLFF.

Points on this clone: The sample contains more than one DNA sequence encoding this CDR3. CDR3 DNA: TGCAGCGTTGGCAGGGACTATGGCTACACCTTC. Encoded protein: CSVGRDYGYTF. The chain uses TRBV29-1 and TRBJ1-2; weak D call: TRBD1 (5 bases). Trimming pared 4 bases from V and 3 bases from J, leaving 6 bases between. The CDR3 is 11 residues long. Germline loops: CDR1 SQVTM, CDR2 ANQGSEA.

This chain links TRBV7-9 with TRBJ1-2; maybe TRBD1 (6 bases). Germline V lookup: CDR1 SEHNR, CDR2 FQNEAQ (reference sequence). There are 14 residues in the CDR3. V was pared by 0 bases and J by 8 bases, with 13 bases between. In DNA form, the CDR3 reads TGTGCCAGCAGCTTAGCGGCAGGGGCAGCAGGCTACACCTTC. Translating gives CASSLAAGAAGYTF.

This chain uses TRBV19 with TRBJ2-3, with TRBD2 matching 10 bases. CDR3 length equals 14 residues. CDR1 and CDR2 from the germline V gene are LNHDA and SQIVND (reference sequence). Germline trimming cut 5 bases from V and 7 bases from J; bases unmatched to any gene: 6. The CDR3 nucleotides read TGTGCCAGTAGTCCCTTAGCGGGGGGTAATACGCAGTATTTT. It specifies CASSPLAGGNTQYF.

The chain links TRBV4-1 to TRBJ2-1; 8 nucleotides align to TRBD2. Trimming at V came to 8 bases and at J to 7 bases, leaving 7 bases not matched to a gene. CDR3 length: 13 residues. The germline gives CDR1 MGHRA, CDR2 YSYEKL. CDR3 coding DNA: TGCGCCAGCCGGGAGGGACGGCGGAATGAGCAGTTCTTC. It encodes CASREGRRNEQFF.

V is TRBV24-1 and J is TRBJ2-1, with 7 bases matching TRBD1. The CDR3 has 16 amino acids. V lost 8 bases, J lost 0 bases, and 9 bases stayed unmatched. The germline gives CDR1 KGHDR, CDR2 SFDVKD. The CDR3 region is CATKSYRGRSYNEQFF. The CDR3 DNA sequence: TGTGCCACCAAATCATACAGGGGCCGCTCCTACAATGAGCAGTTCTTC.

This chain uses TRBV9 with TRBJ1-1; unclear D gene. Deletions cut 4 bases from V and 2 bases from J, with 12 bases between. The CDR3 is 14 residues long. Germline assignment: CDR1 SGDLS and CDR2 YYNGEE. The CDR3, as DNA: TGTGCCAGCAGCCCCCTGGCTGGTAACACTGAAGCTTTCTTT. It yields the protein CASSPLAGNTEAFF.

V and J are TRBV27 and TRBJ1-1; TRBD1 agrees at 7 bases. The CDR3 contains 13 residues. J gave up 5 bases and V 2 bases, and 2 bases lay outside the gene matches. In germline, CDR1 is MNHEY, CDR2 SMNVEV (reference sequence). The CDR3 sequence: CASSLRRGTEAFF. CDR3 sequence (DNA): TGTGCCAGCAGTTTACGCAGGGGGACTGAAGCTTTCTTT.

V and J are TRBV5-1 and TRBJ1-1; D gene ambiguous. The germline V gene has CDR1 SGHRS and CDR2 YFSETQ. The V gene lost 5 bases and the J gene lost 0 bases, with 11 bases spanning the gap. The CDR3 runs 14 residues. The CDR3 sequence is CASSSEYMNTEAFF. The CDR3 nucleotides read TGCGCCAGCAGTTCGGAGTACATGAACACTGAAGCTTTCTTT.

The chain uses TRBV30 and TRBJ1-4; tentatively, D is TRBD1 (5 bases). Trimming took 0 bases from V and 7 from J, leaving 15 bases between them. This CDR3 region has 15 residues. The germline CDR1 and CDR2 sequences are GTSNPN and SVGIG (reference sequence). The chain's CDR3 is CAWSVLRQGSEKLFF. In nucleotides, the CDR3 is TGTGCCTGGAGTGTACTGAGGCAGGGAAGTGAAAAACTGTTTTTT.

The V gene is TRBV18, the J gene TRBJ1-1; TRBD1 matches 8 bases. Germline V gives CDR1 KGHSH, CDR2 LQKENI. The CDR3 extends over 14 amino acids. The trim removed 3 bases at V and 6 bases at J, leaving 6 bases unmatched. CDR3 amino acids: CASSPGRGPAEAFF. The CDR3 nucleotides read TGTGCCAGCTCACCGGGCAGGGGGCCGGCTGAAGCTTTCTTT.

DNA for the CDR3: TGCGCCAGCAGCCTCAGGGGGGTAGTGGACAATGAGCAGTTCTTC. As protein: CASSLRGVVDNEQFF. This chain links TRBV5-1 with TRBJ2-1; D may be TRBD1 (7 bases). Germline V gene data show CDR1 as SGHRS and CDR2 as YFSETQ. The V end lost 4 bases, the J end lost 5 bases, and 16 bases lay between the germline ends. This CDR3 spans 15 amino acids.

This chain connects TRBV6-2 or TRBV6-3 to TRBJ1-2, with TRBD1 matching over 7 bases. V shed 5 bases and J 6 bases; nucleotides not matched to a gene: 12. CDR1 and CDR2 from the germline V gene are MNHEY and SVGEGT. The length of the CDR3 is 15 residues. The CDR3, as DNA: TGTGCCAGCAGTCCCGACAGGGCCGGGCTAAATGGCTACACCTTC. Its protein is CASSPDRAGLNGYTF.

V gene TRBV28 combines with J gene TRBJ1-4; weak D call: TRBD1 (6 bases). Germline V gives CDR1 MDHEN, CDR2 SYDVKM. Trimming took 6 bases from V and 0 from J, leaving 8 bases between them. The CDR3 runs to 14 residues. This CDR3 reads CASRPGATNEKLFF. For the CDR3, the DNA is TGTGCCAGCAGGCCAGGGGCAACTAATGAAAAACTGTTTTTT.

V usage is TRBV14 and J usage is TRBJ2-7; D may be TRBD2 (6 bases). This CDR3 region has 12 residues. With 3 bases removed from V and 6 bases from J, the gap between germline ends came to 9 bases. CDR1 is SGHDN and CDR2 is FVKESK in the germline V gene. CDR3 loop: CASSHGLSEQYF. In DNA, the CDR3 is TGTGCCAGCAGCCACGGACTATCCGAGCAGTACTTC.

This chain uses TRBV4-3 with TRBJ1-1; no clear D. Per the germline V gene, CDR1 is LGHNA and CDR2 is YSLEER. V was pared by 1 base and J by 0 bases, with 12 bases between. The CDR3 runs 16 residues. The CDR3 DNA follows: TGCGCCAGCAGCCAAGGGAGTAGAAACATGAACACTGAAGCTTTCTTT. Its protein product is CASSQGSRNMNTEAFF.

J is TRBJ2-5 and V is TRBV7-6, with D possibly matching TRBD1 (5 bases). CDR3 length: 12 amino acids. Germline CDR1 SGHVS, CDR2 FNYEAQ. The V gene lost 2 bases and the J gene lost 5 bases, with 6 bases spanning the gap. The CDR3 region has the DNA TGTGCCAGCAGCTTATCAGGGGAGACCCAGTACTTC. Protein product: CASSLSGETQYF.

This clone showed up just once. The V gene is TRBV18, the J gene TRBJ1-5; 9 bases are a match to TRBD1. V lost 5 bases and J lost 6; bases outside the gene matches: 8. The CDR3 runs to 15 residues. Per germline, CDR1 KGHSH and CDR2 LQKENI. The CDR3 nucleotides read TGTGCCAGCTCAACACAGGGGGCGGGGGGTCAGCCCCAGCATTTT. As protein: CASSTQGAGGQPQHF.

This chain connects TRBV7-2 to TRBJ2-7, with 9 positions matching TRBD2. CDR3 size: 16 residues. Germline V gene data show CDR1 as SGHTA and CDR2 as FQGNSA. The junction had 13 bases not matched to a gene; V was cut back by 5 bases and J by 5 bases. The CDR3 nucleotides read TGTGCCAGCAGCCCAGGCGGCGCGGGAGGGCGCCACGAGCAGTACTTC. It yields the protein CASSPGGAGGRHEQYF.

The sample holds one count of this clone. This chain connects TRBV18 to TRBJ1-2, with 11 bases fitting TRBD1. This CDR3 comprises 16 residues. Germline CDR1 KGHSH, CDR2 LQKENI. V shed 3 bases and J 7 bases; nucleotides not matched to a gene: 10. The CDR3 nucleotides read TGTGCCAGCTCACCTCCCGGGGGACAGGGGGATCGTGGCTACACCTTC. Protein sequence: CASSPPGGQGDRGYTF. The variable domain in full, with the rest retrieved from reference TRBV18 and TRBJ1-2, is NAGVMQNPRHLVRRRGQEARLRCSPMKGHSHVYWYRQLPEEGLKFMVYLQKENIIDESGMPKERFSAEFPKEGPSILRIQQVVRGDSAAYFCASSPPGGQGDRGYTFGSGTRLTVV.

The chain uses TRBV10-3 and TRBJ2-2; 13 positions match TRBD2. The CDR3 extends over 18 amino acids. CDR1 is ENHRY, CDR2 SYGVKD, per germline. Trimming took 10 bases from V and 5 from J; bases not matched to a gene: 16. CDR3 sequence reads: CASTGLAGTSSGTGELFF. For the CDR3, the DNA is TGTGCCAGCACGGGACTAGCGGGGACTTCTTCGGGGACCGGGGAGCTGTTTTTT.

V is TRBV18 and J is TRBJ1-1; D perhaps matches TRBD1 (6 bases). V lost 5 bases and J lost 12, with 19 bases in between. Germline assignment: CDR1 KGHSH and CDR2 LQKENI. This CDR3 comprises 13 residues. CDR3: CASSTTGQGMTFF. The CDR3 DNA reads TGTGCCAGCTCAACGACGGGACAAGGGATGACTTTCTTT.

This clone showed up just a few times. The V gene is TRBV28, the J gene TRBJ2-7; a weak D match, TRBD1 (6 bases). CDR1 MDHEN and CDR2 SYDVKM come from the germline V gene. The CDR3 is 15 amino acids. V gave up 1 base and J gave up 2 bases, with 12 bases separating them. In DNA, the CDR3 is TGTGCCAGCAGTTTATTACAGGGCTCCCCCTACGAGCAGTACTTC. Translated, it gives CASSLLQGSPYEQYF. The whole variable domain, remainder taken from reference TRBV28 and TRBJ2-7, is DVKVTQSSRYLVKRTGEKVFLECVQDMDHENMFWYRQDPGLGLRLIYFSYDVKMKEKGDIPEGYSVSREKKERFSLILESASTNQTSMYLCASSLLQGSPYEQYFGPGTRLTVT.

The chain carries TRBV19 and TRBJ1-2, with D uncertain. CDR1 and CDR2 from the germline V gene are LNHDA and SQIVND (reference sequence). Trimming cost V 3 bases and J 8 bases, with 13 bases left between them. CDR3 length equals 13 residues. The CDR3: CASSIRPFWGYTF. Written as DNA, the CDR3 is TGTGCCAGTAGTATCAGGCCTTTTTGGGGCTACACCTTC.

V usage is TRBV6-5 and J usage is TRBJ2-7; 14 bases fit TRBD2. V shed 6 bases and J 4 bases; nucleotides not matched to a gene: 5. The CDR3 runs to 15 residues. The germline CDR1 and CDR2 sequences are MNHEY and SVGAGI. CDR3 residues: CASRLGLAGVYEQYF. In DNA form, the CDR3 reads TGTGCCAGCAGACTGGGACTAGCGGGAGTATACGAGCAGTACTTC.

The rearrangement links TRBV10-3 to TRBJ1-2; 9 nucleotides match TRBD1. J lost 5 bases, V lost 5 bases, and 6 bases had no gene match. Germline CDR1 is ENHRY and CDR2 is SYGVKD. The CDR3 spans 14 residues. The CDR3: CAISPGQGHYGYTF. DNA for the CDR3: TGTGCCATCAGTCCGGGACAGGGACATTATGGCTACACCTTC.

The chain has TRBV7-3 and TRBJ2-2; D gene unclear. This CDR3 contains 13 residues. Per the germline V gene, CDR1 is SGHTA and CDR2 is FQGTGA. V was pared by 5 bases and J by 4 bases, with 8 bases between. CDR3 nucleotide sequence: TGTGCCAGCAGCATGGCCGTCACCGGGGAGCTGTTTTTT. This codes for CASSMAVTGELFF.

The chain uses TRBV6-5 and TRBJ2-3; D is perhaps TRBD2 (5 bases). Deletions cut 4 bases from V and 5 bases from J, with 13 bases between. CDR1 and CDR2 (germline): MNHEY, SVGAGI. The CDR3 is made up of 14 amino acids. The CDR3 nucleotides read TGTGCCAGCAGTTGGCGGTGGGCGGGAGATACGCAGTATTTT. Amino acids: CASSWRWAGDTQYF.

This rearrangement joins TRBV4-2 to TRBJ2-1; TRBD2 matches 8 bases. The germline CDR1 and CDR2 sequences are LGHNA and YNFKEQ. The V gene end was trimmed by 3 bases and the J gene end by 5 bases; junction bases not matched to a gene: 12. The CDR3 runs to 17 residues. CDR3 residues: CASSQQSERELDNEQFF. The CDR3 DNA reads TGTGCCAGCAGCCAGCAGTCCGAGCGGGAGTTGGACAATGAGCAGTTCTTC.

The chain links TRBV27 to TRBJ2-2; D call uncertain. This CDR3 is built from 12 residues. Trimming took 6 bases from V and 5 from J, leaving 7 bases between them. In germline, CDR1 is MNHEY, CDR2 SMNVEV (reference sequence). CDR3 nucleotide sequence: TGTGCCAGCAGCCCATCAACCGGGGAGCTGTTTTTT. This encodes CASSPSTGELFF.